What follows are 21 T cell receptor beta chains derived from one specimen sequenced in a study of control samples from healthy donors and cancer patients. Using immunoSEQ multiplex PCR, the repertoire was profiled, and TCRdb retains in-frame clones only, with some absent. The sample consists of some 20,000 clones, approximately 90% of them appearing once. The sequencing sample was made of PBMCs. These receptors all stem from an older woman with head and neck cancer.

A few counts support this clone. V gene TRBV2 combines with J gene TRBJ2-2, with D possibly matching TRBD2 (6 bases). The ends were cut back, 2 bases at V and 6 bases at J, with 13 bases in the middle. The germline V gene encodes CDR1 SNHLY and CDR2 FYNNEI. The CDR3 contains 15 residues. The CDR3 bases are TGTGCCAGCAGTGAAACTAGCACCAGGGCCGGGGAGCTGTTTTTT. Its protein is CASSETSTRAGELFF.

This CDR3 is CASSLGSWTGHTEAFF. For the CDR3, the DNA is TGTGCCAGCAGCTTAGGTTCTTGGACAGGACACACTGAAGCTTTCTTT. The chain carries TRBV7-9 and TRBJ1-1; 7 bases are shared with TRBD1. The length of the CDR3 is 16 residues. With 1 base clipped from V and 3 bases from J, the junction kept 8 bases outside the gene matches. Germline loops: CDR1 SEHNR, CDR2 FQNEAQ (reference sequence).

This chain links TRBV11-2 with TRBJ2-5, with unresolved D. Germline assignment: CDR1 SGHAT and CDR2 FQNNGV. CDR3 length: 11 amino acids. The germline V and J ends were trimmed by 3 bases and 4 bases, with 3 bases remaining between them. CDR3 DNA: TGTGCCAGCAGCTTGGGAGAGACCCAGTACTTC. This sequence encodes CASSLGETQYF.

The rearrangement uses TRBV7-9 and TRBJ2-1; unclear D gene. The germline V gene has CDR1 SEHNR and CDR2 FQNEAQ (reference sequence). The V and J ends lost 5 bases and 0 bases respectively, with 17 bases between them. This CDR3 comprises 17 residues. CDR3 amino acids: CASSPRAYISSYNEQFF. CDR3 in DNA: TGTGCCAGCAGCCCCCGGGCCTATATCAGCTCCTACAATGAGCAGTTCTTC. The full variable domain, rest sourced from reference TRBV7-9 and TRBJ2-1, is DTGVSQNPRHKITKRGQNVTFRCDPISEHNRLYWYRQTLGQGPEFLTYFQNEAQLEKSRLLSDRFSAERPKGSFSTLEIQRTEQGDSAMYLCASSPRAYISSYNEQFFGPGTRLTVL.

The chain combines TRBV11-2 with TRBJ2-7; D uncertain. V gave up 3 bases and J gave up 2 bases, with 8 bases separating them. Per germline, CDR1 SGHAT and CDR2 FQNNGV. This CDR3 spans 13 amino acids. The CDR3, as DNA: TGTGCCAGCAGCTTTGAGAGTACCTACGAGCAGTACTTC. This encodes CASSFESTYEQYF.

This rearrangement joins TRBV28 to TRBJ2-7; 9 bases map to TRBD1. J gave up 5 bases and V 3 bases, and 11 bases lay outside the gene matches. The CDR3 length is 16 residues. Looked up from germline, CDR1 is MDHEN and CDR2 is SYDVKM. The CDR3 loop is CASSFGGQGSFNEQYF. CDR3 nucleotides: TGTGCCAGCAGTTTCGGAGGACAGGGGTCTTTCAACGAGCAGTACTTC.

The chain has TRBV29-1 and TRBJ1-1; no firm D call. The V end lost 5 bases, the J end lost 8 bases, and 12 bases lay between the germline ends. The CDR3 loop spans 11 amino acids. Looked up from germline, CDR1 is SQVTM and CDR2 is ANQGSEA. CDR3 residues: CSVSARVEAFF. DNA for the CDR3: TGCAGCGTTTCCGCCCGGGTGGAAGCTTTCTTT.

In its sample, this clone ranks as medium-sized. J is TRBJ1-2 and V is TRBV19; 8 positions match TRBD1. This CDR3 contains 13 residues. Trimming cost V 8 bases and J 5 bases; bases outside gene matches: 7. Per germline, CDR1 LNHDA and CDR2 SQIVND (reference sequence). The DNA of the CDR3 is TGTGCCAGTGAAGGACAGGGACTTTATGGCTACACCTTC. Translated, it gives CASEGQGLYGYTF.

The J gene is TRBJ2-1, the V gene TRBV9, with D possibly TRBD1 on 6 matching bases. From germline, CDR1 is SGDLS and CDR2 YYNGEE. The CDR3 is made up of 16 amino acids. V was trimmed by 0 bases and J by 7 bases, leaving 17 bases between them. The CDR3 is CASSVESGTMDNEQFF. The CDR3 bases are TGTGCCAGCAGCGTAGAGTCAGGGACAATGGATAATGAGCAGTTCTTC.

CDR3 nucleotide sequence: TGTGCCACCAGTGATTCGGGACTAGCGGGACAAGAGACCCAGTACTTC. This encodes CATSDSGLAGQETQYF. The rearrangement links TRBV24-1 to TRBJ2-5, with 13 bases lining up with TRBD2. CDR3 length: 16 residues. Germline trimming cut 2 bases from V and 2 bases from J; bases unmatched to any gene: 1. Looked up from germline, CDR1 is KGHDR and CDR2 is SFDVKD.

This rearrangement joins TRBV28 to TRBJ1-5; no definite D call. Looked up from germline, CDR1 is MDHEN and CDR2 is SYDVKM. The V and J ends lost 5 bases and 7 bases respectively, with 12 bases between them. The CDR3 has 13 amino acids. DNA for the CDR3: TGTGCCAGCAGTCGTCGGATCGTACAGCCCCAGCATTTT. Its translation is CASSRRIVQPQHF.

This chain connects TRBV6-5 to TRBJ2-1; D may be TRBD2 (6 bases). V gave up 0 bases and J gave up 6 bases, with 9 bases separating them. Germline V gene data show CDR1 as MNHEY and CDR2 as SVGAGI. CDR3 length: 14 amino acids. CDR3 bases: TGTGCCAGCAGTTACTCCCTTAGCGGCAATGAGCAGTTCTTC. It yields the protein CASSYSLSGNEQFF.

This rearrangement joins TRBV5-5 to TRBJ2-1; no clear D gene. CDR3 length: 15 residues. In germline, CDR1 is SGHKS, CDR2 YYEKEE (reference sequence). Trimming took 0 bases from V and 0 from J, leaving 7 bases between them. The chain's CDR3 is CASSLGQNSYNEQFF. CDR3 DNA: TGTGCCAGCAGCTTGGGGCAAAACTCCTACAATGAGCAGTTCTTC.

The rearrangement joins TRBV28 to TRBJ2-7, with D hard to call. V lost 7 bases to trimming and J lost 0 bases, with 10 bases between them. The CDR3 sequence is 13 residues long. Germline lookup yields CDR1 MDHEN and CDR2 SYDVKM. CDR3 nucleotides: TGTGCCAGCAAAGGGATGTTCTCCTACGAGCAGTACTTC. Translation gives CASKGMFSYEQYF. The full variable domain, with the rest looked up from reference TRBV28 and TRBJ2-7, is DVKVTQSSRYLVKRTGEKVFLECVQDMDHENMFWYRQDPGLGLRLIYFSYDVKMKEKGDIPEGYSVSREKKERFSLILESASTNQTSMYLCASKGMFSYEQYFGPGTRLTVT.

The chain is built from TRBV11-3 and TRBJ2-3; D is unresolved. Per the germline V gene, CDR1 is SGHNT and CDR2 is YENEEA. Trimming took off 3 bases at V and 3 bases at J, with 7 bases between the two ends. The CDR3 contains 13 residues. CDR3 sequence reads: CASSFEGTDTQYF. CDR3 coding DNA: TGTGCCAGCAGCTTCGAAGGGACAGATACGCAGTATTTT.

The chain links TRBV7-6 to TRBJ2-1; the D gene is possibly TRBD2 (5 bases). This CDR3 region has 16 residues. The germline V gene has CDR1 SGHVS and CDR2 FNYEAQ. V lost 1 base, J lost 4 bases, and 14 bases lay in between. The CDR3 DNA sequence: TGTGCCAGCAGCTTAGGCGTGTGGGAGAAGTACAATGAGCAGTTCTTC. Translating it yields CASSLGVWEKYNEQFF.

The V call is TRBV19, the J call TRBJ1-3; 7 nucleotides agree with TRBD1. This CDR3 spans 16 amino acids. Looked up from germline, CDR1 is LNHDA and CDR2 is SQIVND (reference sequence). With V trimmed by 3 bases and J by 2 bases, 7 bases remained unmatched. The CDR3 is CASSIRQGGAGNTIYF. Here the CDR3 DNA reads TGTGCCAGTAGTATCCGACAGGGAGGAGCTGGAAACACCATATATTTT.

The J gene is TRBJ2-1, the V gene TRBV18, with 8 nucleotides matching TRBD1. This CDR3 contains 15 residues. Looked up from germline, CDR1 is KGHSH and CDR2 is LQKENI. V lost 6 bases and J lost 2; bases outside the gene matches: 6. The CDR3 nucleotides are TGTGCCAGCTCCCCGGACAGGGATCCCTACAATGAGCAGTTCTTC. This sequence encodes CASSPDRDPYNEQFF.

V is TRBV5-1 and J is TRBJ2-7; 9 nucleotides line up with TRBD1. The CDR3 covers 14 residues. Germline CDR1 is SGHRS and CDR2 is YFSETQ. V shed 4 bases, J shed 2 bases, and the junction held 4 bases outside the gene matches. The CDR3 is CASSLTGGPYEQYF. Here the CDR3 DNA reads TGCGCCAGCAGCCTCACAGGGGGCCCCTACGAGCAGTACTTC.

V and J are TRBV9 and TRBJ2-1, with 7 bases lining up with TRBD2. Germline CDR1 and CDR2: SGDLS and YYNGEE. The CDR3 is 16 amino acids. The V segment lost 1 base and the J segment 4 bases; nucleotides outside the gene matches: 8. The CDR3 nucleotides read TGTGCCAGCAGCGTAAAGAGGGCTAGCGGATACAATGAGCAGTTCTTC. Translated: CASSVKRASGYNEQFF.

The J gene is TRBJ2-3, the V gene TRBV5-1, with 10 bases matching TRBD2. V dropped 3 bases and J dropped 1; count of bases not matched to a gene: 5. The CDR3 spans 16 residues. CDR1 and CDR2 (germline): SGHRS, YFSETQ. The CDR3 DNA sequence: TGCGCCAGCAGCTACGCCGGGACTAGCGGCACAGATACGCAGTATTTT. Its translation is CASSYAGTSGTDTQYF.